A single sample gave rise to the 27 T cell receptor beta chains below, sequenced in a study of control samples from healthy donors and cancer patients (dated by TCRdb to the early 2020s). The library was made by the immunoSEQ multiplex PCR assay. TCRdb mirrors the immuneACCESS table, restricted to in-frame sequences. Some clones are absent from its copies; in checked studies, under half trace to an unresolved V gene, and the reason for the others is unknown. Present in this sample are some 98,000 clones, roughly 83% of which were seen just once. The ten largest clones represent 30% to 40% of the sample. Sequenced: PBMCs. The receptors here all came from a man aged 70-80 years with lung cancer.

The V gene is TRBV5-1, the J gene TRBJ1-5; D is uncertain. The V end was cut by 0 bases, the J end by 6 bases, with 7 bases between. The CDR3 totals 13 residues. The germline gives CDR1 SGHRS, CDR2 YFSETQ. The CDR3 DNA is TGCGCCAGCAGCTTGGCCATAGGTCAGCCCCAGCATTTT. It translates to CASSLAIGQPQHF.

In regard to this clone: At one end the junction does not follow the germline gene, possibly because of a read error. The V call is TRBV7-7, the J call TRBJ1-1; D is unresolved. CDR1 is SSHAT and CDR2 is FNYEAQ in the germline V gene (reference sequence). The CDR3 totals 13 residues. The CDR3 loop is CASSITENTEAFF. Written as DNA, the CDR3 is TGTGCTAGCAGCATCACAGAAAACACTGAAGCTTTCTTT. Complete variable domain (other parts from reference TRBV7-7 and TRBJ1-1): GAGVSQSPRYKVTKRGQDVTLRCDPISSHATLYWYQQALGQGPEFLTYFNYEAQPDKSGLPSDRFSAERPEGSISTLTIQRTEQRDSAMYRCASSITENTEAFFGQGTRLTVV.

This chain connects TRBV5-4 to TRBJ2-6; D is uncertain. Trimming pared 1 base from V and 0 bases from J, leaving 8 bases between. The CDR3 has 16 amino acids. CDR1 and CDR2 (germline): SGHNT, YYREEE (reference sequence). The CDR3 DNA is TGTGCCAGCAGCTTGCCTGGAATCTCTGGGGCCAACGTCCTGACTTTC. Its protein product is CASSLPGISGANVLTF.

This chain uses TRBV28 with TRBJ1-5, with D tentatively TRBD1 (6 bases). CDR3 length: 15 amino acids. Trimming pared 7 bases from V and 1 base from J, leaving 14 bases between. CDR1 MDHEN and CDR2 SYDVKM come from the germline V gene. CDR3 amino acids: CASTKTGTSNQPQHF. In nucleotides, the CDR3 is TGTGCCAGCACCAAGACAGGAACAAGCAATCAGCCCCAGCATTTT. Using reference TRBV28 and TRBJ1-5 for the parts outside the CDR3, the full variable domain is DVKVTQSSRYLVKRTGEKVFLECVQDMDHENMFWYRQDPGLGLRLIYFSYDVKMKEKGDIPEGYSVSREKKERFSLILESASTNQTSMYLCASTKTGTSNQPQHFGDGTRLSIL.

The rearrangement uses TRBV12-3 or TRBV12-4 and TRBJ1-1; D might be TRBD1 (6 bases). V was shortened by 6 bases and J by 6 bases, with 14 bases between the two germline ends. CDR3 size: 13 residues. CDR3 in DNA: TGTGCCAGCAGGGCGGGGACAACCGCTGAAGCTTTCTTT. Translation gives CASRAGTTAEAFF.

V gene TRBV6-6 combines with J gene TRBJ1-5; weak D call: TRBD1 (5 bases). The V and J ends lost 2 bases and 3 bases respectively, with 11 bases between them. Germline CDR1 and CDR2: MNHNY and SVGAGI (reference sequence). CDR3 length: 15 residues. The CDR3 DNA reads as TGTGCCAGCAGTTACCCGGCAGGGTCCAATCAGCCCCAGCATTTT. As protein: CASSYPAGSNQPQHF.

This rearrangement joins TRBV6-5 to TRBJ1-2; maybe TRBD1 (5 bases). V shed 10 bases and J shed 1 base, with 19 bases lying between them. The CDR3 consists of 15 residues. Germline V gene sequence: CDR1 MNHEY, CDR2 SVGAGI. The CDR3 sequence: CATWSVGALNYGYTF. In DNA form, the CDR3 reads TGTGCCACCTGGTCCGTCGGGGCGCTTAACTATGGCTACACCTTC.

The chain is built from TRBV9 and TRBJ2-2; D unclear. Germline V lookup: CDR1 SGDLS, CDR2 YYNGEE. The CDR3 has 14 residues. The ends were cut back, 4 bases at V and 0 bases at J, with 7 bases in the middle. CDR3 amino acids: CASSPPTNTGELFF. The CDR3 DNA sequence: TGTGCCAGCAGCCCCCCCACGAACACCGGGGAGCTGTTTTTT.

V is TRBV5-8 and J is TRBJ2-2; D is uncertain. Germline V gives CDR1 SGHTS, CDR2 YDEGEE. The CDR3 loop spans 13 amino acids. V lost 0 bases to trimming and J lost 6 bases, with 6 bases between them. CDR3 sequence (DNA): TGTGCCAGCAGCTTGGCCGCGGCCGGGGAGCTGTTTTTT. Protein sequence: CASSLAAAGELFF.

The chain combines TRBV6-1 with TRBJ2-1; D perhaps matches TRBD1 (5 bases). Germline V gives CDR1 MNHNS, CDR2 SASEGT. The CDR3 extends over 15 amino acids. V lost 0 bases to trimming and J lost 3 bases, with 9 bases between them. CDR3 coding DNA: TGTGCCAGCAGTGAAGCACAGGTAGGCTACAATGAGCAGTTCTTC. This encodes CASSEAQVGYNEQFF.

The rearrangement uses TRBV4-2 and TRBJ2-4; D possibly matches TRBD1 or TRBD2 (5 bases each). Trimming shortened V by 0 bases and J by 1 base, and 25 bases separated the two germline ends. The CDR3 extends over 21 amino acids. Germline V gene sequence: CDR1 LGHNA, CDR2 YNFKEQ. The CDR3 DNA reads TGTGCCAGCAGCCAAGATCGGGTGGGGGTACGGGTGAAAGGTGCCAAAAACATTCAGTACTTC. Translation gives CASSQDRVGVRVKGAKNIQYF.

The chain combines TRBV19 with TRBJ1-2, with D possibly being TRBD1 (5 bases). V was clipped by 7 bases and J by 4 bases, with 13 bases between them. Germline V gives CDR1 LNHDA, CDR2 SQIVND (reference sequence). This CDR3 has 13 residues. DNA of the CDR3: TGTGCCAGTACTCAGGGAATCCTCTATGGCTACACCTTC. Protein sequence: CASTQGILYGYTF. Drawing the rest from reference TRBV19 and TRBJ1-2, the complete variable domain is DGGITQSPKYLFRKEGQNVTLSCEQNLNHDAMYWYRQDPGQGLRLIYYSQIVNDFQKGDIAEGYSVSREKKESFPLTVTSAQKNPTAFYLCASTQGILYGYTFGSGTRLTVV.

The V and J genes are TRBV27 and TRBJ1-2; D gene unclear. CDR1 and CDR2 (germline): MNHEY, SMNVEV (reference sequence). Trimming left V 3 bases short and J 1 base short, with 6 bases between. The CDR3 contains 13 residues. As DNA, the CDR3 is TGTGCCAGCAGTTTTGACGGTAACTATGGCTACACCTTC. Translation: CASSFDGNYGYTF.

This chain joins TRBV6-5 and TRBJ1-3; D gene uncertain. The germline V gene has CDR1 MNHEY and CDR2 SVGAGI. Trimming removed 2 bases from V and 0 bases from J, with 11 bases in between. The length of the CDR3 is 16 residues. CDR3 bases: TGTGCCAGCAGTTACACCCGACCCATCTCTGGAAACACCATATATTTT. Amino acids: CASSYTRPISGNTIYF.

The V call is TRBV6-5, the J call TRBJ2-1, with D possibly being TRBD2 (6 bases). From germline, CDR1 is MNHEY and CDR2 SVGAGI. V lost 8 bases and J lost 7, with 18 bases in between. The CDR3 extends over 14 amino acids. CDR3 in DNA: TGTGCCAGCGTAGACCCGACTAGAGTGAATGAGCAGTTCTTC. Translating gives CASVDPTRVNEQFF.

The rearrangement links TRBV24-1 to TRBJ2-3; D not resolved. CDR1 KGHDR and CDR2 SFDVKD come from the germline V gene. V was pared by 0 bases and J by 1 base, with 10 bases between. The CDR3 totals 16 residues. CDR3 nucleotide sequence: TGTGCCACCAGTGATTTGATGGGGATTCGCACAGATACGCAGTATTTT. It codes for CATSDLMGIRTDTQYF.

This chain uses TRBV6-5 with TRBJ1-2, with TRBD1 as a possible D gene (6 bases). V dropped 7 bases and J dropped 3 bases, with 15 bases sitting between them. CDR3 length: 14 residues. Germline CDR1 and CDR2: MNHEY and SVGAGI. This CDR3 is CASNVGAADYGYTF. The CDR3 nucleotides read TGTGCCAGCAATGTGGGGGCAGCGGACTATGGCTACACCTTC.

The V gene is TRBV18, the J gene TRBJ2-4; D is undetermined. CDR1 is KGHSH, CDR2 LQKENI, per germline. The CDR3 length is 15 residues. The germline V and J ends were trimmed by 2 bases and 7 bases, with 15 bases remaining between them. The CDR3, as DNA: TGTGCCAGCTCACCAAGTTTTCCCGGAGAGAACATTCAGTACTTC. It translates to CASSPSFPGENIQYF. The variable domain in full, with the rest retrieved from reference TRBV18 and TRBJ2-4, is NAGVMQNPRHLVRRRGQEARLRCSPMKGHSHVYWYRQLPEEGLKFMVYLQKENIIDESGMPKERFSAEFPKEGPSILRIQQVVRGDSAAYFCASSPSFPGENIQYFGAGTRLSVL.

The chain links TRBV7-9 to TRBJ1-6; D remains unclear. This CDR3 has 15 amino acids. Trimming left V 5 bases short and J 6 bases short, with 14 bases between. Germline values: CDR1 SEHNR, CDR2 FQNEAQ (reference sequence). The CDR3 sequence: CASSPRGEANSPLHF. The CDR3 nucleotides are TGTGCCAGCAGCCCCCGCGGAGAAGCTAATTCACCCCTCCACTTT.

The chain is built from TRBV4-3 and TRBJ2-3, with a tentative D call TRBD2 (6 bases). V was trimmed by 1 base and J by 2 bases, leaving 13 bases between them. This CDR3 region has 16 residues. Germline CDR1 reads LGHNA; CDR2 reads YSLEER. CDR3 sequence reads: CASSQGGGSSTDTQYF. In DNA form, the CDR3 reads TGCGCCAGCAGCCAAGGCGGAGGGTCCTCCACAGATACGCAGTATTTT.

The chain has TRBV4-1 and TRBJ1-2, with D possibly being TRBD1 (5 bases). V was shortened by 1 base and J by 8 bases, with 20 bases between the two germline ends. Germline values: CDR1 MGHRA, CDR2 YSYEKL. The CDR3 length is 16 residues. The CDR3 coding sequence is TGCGCCAGCAGCCAAGTTTCGGGCAGGGAAAGGCAAGGCTACACCTTC. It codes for CASSQVSGRERQGYTF.

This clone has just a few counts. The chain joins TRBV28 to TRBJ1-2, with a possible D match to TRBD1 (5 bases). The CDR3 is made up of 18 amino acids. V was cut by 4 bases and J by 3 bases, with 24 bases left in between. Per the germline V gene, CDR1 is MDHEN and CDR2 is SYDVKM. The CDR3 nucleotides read TGTGCCAGCAGTTCACCCCGGGACGCTCTTGGTGGCTACTATGGCTACACCTTC. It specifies CASSSPRDALGGYYGYTF.

CDR3 protein: CASSEDRGNTEAFF. The CDR3 DNA sequence: TGTGCCAGCAGCGAAGACAGGGGGAACACTGAAGCTTTCTTT. The genes are TRBV21-1 and TRBJ1-1; the D call in the table, TRBD1, was not verified against the DNA. TRBV21-1 is listed as a pseudogene. The CDR3 is made up of 14 amino acids.

The CDR3 region is CASSSNPGLGFYGYTF. Written as DNA, the CDR3 is TGTGCCAGCAGCTCCAATCCCGGGCTGGGGTTCTATGGCTACACCTTC. The chain carries TRBV7-3 and TRBJ1-2; D call uncertain. Germline assignment: CDR1 SGHTA and CDR2 FQGTGA. The CDR3 totals 16 residues. Trimming stripped 4 bases from V and 4 bases from J, with 19 bases between.

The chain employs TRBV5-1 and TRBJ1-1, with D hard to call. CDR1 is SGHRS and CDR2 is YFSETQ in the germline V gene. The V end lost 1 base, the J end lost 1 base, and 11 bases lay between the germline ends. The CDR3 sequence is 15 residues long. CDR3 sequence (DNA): TGCGCCAGCAGCTTGTTCGGGCGAGCGAACACTGAAGCTTTCTTT. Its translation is CASSLFGRANTEAFF.

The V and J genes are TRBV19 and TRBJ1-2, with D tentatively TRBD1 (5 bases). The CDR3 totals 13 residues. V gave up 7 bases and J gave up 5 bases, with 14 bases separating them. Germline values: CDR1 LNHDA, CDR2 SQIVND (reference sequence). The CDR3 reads CASNPDRRYGYTF. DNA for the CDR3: TGTGCCAGTAATCCCGACAGACGGTATGGCTACACCTTC. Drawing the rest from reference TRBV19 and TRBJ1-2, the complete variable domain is DGGITQSPKYLFRKEGQNVTLSCEQNLNHDAMYWYRQDPGQGLRLIYYSQIVNDFQKGDIAEGYSVSREKKESFPLTVTSAQKNPTAFYLCASNPDRRYGYTFGSGTRLTVV.

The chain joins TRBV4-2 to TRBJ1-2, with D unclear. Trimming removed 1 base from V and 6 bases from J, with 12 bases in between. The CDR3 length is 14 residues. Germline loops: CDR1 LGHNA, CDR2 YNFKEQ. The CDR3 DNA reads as TGTGCCAGCAGCCAAGTAGCTACCTTGGATGGCTACACCTTC. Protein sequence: CASSQVATLDGYTF.